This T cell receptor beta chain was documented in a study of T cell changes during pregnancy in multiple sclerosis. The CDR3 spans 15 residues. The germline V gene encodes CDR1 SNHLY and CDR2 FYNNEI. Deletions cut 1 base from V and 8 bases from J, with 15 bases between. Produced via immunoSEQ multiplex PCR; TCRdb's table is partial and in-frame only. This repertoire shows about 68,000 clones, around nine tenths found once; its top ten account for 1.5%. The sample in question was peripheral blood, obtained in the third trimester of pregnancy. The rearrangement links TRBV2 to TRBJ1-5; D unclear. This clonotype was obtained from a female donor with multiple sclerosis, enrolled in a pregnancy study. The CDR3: CASSEESGRVKPQHF. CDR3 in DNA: TGTGCCAGCAGTGAAGAGTCTGGGAGGGTTAAGCCCCAGCATTTT.